Presented here are 14 T cell receptor beta chains from one specimen sequenced in a study of CXCR3-negative and CXCR3-positive naive CD8 T cells (dated by TCRdb to between 2019 and 2020). The data were produced on a NextSeq 550. The Human TCR Profiling Kit (MiLaboratory) was used to prepare UMI-labeled 5' RACE TRB cDNA libraries. With the reads reprocessed by TCRdb, a single entry stands for each CDR3 protein sequence and no DNA is reported. Per the sample table, the count is under 85,000 distinct CDR3 sequences. Clones ranked in the top ten supply roughly 1.5% of the sample. Sample: naive CXCR3- CD8+ T cells from blood. The sample's cell subset or site label is to be understood as: CD45RO-CCR7+CD27+CD95- naive CD8+ T cells lacking CXCR3 (TNR3-). Receptors originate from a human donor in good health. Some clones in this sample may be carry-over from other donors' samples.

The chain is built from TRBV2 and TRBJ1-2. Germline lookup yields CDR1 SNHLY and CDR2 FYNNEI. This CDR3 contains 12 residues. CDR3 residues: CASREPAYGYTF.

The chain joins TRBV6-5 to TRBJ2-5; checking the TCRdb D call of TRBD1 is not possible without DNA. The CDR3 loop spans 14 amino acids. From germline, CDR1 is MNHEY and CDR2 SVGAGI. The CDR3: CAGSPGQGRETQYF.

The rearrangement joins TRBV14 to TRBJ2-5; TCRdb calls TRBD2, which cannot be checked without DNA. CDR1 and CDR2 (germline): SGHDN, FVKESK. CDR3 size: 16 residues. CDR3 sequence reads: CASSPQDTLAQETQYF.

V and J are TRBV7-3 and TRBJ2-7. Germline CDR1 SGHTA, CDR2 FQGTGA. The CDR3 totals 14 residues. This chain's CDR3 is CASSPNGESYEQYF.

The chain couples TRBV29-1 to TRBJ2-1; TCRdb picks TRBD1, but there is no DNA to check that call. The CDR3 runs 14 residues. The germline V gene has CDR1 SQVTM and CDR2 ANQGSEA. The CDR3 loop is CSVAGQGTNNEQFF.

This chain connects TRBV7-9 to TRBJ1-1; TCRdb gives TRBD1 as the D gene, but with no DNA this cannot be confirmed. The length of the CDR3 is 15 residues. Germline V gene sequence: CDR1 SEHNR, CDR2 FQNEAQ (reference sequence). The CDR3 is CASSLSDTLNTEAFF. The whole variable domain, remainder taken from reference TRBV7-9 and TRBJ1-1, is DTGVSQNPRHKITKRGQNVTFRCDPISEHNRLYWYRQTLGQGPEFLTYFQNEAQLEKSRLLSDRFSAERPKGSFSTLEIQRTEQGDSAMYLCASSLSDTLNTEAFFGQGTRLTVV.

This chain links TRBV12-3 or TRBV12-4 with TRBJ1-1. This CDR3 is built from 15 residues. Here the CDR3 reads CASSPAETVNTEAFF.

This chain joins TRBV7-9 and TRBJ1-1; TCRdb calls TRBD1, which cannot be checked without DNA. This CDR3 spans 15 amino acids. CDR1 and CDR2 (germline): SEHNR, FQNEAQ (reference sequence). CDR3 amino acids: CASSLGTGLNTEAFF.

V usage is TRBV5-6 and J usage is TRBJ2-2; the TCRdb D gene call, TRBD1, has no DNA to confirm it. There are 15 residues in the CDR3. Germline loops: CDR1 SGHDT, CDR2 YYEEEE. This CDR3 is CASSAGTGNTGELFF.

The chain combines TRBV4-1 with TRBJ2-5; TCRdb lists TRBD1, though no DNA is available to test this call. Germline V gene lookup returns CDR1 MGHRA and CDR2 YSYEKL. The CDR3 runs 18 residues. The CDR3 region is CASSQDRADGWRVETQYF.

This chain links TRBV27 with TRBJ2-6; TCRdb names TRBD1, which stays unverified in the absence of DNA. CDR1 MNHEY and CDR2 SMNVEV come from the germline V gene (reference sequence). This CDR3 is built from 19 residues. This CDR3 is CASSLYQGQGDSGANVLTF.

V usage is TRBV12-3 or TRBV12-4 and J usage is TRBJ2-7; TCRdb's D call, TRBD2, is unchecked because there is no DNA. This CDR3 is built from 12 residues. This CDR3 reads CASQSGGPEQYF.

V usage is TRBV5-8 and J usage is TRBJ2-1. CDR3 length: 12 residues. Per germline, CDR1 SGHTS and CDR2 YDEGEE. The CDR3 loop is CASSAYYNEQFF.

The rearrangement uses TRBV29-1 and TRBJ2-4; TCRdb picks TRBD2, but there is no DNA to check that call. The germline V gene encodes CDR1 SQVTM and CDR2 ANQGSEA. CDR3 length: 18 residues. CDR3 residues: CSVEDLIQGPLAKNIQYF.